This note documents a single T cell receptor (beta chain) sequence. This record comes from a study of blood T cell repertoires in COVID-19. Study-level information: Specimens from acute and convalescent COVID-19 originated in the United States, Italy and Spain. Nucleic acid was either cDNA or gDNA, and it came from T cells, B-cell-depleted T cells, or PBMCs.

Source study methods: From reference gene primer amplification, estimates of nucleated cell counts were derived. Sequencing used immunoSEQ multiplex PCR; TCRdb keeps in-frame clones, though not all of them. The V and J calls and clone size were taken over from that table, and D and trimming were inferred from the DNA. The sample holds about 140,000 clones, about 76% seen once. The sample comprised peripheral blood. The source of this sequence is a man aged 80 or over with acute or convalescent COVID-19.

Written as DNA, the CDR3 is TGTGCCAGCAGCCACTCCCCGGGTTTGGAGACCCAGTACTTC. It encodes CASSHSPGLETQYF. The rearrangement uses TRBV7-8 and TRBJ2-5; D is ambiguous. Trimming left V 5 bases short and J 5 bases short, with 15 bases between. This CDR3 is 14 amino acids long. Germline lookup yields CDR1 SGHVS and CDR2 FQNEAQ. Variable domain in full (rest from reference TRBV7-8 and TRBJ2-5): GAGVSQSPRYKVAKRGQDVALRCDPISGHVSLFWYQQALGQGPEFLTYFQNEAQLDKSGLPSDRFFAERPEGSVSTLKIQRTQQEDSAVYLCASSHSPGLETQYFGPGTRLLVL.